Described below is a single T cell receptor (beta chain) sequence and its context. This sample is part of a study of blood T cell repertoires in COVID-19. As for the study in general: There were acute and convalescent COVID-19 samples, and they came from the United States, Italy and Spain. From T cells, B-cell-depleted T cells, or PBMCs came the material, which was cDNA or gDNA.

Germline-derived CDR1 and CDR2 are LNHDA and SQIVND (reference sequence). J gave up 1 base and V 1 base, and 8 bases lay outside the gene matches. This CDR3 region has 18 residues. Per the authors' pipeline: Amplification of reference gene primers was used by the study to estimate nucleated cell counts. The protocol was immunoSEQ multiplex PCR, while the TCRdb copy is restricted to in-frame clones and leaves out a portion. V, J and clone size derive from that table, while D and trimming were established from the DNA sequence. The sample yields around 150,000 clones, over 60% seen once. Sequences were obtained from peripheral blood. The chain joins TRBV19 to TRBJ2-5, with 11 bases lining up with TRBD2. The receptor's source is a woman older than 75 with acute or convalescent COVID-19. For the CDR3, the DNA is TGTGCCAGTAGTATAGCAGGTAGCGGGGGGGCCGGCCAAGAGACCCAGTACTTC. Its translation is CASSIAGSGGAGQETQYF.